A selection of T cell receptor beta chains follows, all from one sample in a study of blood T cell repertoires in COVID-19. Clones were read by immunoSEQ multiplex PCR, and TCRdb kept only the in-frame ones, dropping some. Seen here are some 220,000 clones, 75% to 85% observed once, and the top ten hold about 2.4%. The sample taken for sequencing was peripheral blood. Every receptor here comes from a woman in her 70s with COVID-19, enrolled during active disease. CDR3s include the opening cysteine and the closing phenylalanine or tryptophan. The D gene is left open where the match is weak. Part of the rows lack a size; the others show once, few, many or a class for expanded clones.

d_call clone_size j_call v_call cdr3_aa cdr3_nt
TRBD2 NA TRBJ2-3 TRBV5-6 CASSLLAGMGTQYF TGTGCCAGCAGCTTGCTAGCGGGCATGGGGACGCAGTATTTT
TRBD2 NA TRBJ2-1 TRBV30 CAELATTYNEQFF TGTGCCGAACTAGCGACAACCTACAATGAGCAGTTCTTC
NA NA TRBJ2-7 TRBV7-6 CASSVSRDISYEQYF TGTGCCAGCAGCGTGAGCCGGGACATCTCCTACGAGCAGTACTTC
NA NA TRBJ1-3 TRBV3-1/TRBV3-2 CASSQDLWGLFAAGNTIYF TGTGCCAGCAGCCAAGATCTATGGGGACTATTCGCGGCTGGAAACACCATATATTTT
NA NA TRBJ1-3 TRBV5-4 CASSLTGPGSGNTIYF TGTGCCAGCAGCTTAACAGGGCCAGGCTCTGGAAACACCATATATTTT
TRBD2 NA TRBJ2-1 TRBV6-6 CASSYGGDRDNEQFF TGTGCCAGCAGTTACGGGGGGGATAGGGACAATGAGCAGTTCTTC
NA NA TRBJ1-1 TRBV2 CASSEAGRGNQEAFF TGTGCCAGCAGTGAAGCCGGTAGGGGCAACCAGGAAGCTTTCTTT
TRBD1 NA TRBJ1-6 TRBV27 CASSLDRGRVYNSPLHF TGTGCCAGCAGTCTGGACAGGGGGCGCGTATATAATTCACCCCTCCACTTT
TRBD1 NA TRBJ1-2 TRBV2 CASSETRGGVNGYTF TGTGCCAGCAGTGAGACAAGAGGGGGCGTAAACGGCTACACCTTC
NA NA TRBJ2-5 TRBV2 CASSWDDSGHTQYF TGTGCCAGCAGCTGGGATGACAGTGGTCACACCCAGTACTTC
NA NA TRBJ2-7 TRBV4-3 CASSQDTGTLSYEQYF TGCGCCAGCAGCCAAGATACAGGGACCCTCTCCTACGAGCAGTACTTC
TRBD1 NA TRBJ2-1 TRBV7-9 CASSLGFWTGGYEQFF TGTGCCAGCAGCTTAGGGTTTTGGACAGGGGGTTATGAGCAGTTCTTC
TRBD1 NA TRBJ1-6 TRBV9 CASSVFGTGPSPLHF TGTGCCAGCAGCGTTTTCGGGACAGGTCCTTCACCCCTCCACTTT
TRBD1 NA TRBJ2-2 TRBV2 CASSRGTATGELFF TGTGCCAGCAGTAGAGGGACAGCCACCGGGGAGCTGTTTTTT
NA NA TRBJ1-2 TRBV2 CASSDQYYGYTF TGTGCCAGCAGTGACCAGTATTATGGCTACACCTTC
TRBD1 NA TRBJ1-2 TRBV19 CASRPTGLIGGYTF TGTGCCAGTCGGCCGACAGGGTTGATCGGTGGCTACACCTTC
TRBD1 NA TRBJ1-4 TRBV27 CASSSSSWTGSTNEKLFF TGTGCCAGCAGTTCTTCCTCTTGGACAGGGTCAACTAATGAAAAACTGTTTTTT
TRBD2 NA TRBJ2-1 TRBV4-2 CASSPRTRFDEQFF TGTGCCAGCAGCCCCAGGACTAGATTCGATGAGCAGTTCTTC
NA NA TRBJ2-1 TRBV29-1 CSVESGGEQFF TGCAGCGTTGAGTCGGGTGGGGAGCAGTTCTTC
TRBD2 NA TRBJ2-5 TRBV5-1 CASSNGLADQETQYF TGCGCCAGCAGCAACGGACTAGCGGACCAAGAGACCCAGTACTTC
TRBD1 NA TRBJ1-1 TRBV2 CASSAATGGGEAFF TGTGCCAGCAGTGCCGCGACAGGGGGCGGTGAAGCTTTCTTT
NA once TRBJ2-1 TRBV24-1 CATSESYNGGEQFF TGTGCCACCAGTGAGTCTTACAACGGCGGTGAGCAGTTCTTC
NA NA TRBJ1-3 TRBV15 CATSTGGSMVSGNTIYF TGTGCCACCAGCACTGGGGGGTCCATGGTCTCTGGAAACACCATATATTTT
TRBD1 few TRBJ1-1 TRBV7-3 CASSSTGPNTEAFF TGTGCCAGCAGCTCGACAGGGCCGAACACTGAAGCTTTCTTT
TRBD1 few TRBJ1-1 TRBV5-1 CASRTLTGGTEAFF TGCGCCAGCAGAACCCTAACAGGGGGCACTGAAGCTTTCTTT
TRBD2 NA TRBJ2-3 TRBV6-5 CASSYNGLAKDTQYF TGTGCCAGCAGTTACAACGGACTAGCTAAAGATACGCAGTATTTT
TRBD1 NA TRBJ1-2 TRBV6-5 CASSKPGTGGGGYTF TGTGCCAGCAGCAAACCTGGGACAGGGGGGGGTGGCTACACCTTC
TRBD1 few TRBJ1-1 TRBV6-2/TRBV6-3 CASSNSQGKGEAFF TGTGCCAGCAGTAACTCACAGGGGAAAGGGGAAGCTTTCTTT